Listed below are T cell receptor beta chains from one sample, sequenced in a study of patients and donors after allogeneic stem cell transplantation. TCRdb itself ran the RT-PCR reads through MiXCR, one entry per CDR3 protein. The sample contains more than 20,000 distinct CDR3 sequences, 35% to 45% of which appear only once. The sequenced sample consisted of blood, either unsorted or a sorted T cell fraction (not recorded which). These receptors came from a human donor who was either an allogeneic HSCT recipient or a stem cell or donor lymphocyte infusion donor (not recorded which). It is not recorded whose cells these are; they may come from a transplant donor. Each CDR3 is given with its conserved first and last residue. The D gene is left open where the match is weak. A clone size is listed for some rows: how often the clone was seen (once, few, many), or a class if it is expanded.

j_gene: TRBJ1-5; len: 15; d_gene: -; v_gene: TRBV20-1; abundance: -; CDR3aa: CSARDLRRGNQPQHF; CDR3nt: TGCAGTGCTAGAGATCTGAGAAGGGGGAATCAGCCCCAGCATTTT
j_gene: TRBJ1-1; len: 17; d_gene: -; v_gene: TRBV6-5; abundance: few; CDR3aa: CASSYSIRAVGDTEAFF; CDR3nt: TGTGCCAGCAGTTACTCGATTCGAGCAGTTGGGGACACTGAAGCTTTCTTT
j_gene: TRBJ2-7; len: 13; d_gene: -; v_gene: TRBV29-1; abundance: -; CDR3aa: CSVVDGSSYEQYF; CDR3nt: TGCAGCGTTGTAGATGGAAGCTCCTACGAGCAGTACTTC
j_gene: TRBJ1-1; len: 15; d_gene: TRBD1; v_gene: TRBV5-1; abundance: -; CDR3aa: CASSFPGQGNTEAFF; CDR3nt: TGCGCCAGCAGCTTCCCAGGACAGGGAAACACTGAAGCTTTCTTT
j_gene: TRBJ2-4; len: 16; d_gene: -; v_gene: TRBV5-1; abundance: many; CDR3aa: CASSGTLGVAKNIQYF; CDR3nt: TGCGCCAGCAGCGGCACCCTGGGGGTAGCCAAAAACATTCAGTACTTC
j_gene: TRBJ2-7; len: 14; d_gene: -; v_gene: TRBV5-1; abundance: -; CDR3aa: CASSLDGSNYEQYF; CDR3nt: TGCGCCAGCAGCTTGGACGGATCCAACTACGAGCAGTACTTC
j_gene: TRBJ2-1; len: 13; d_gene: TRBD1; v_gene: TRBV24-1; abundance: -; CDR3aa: CATRGQVYNEQFF; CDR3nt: TGTGCCACCAGAGGACAGGTGTACAATGAGCAGTTCTTC
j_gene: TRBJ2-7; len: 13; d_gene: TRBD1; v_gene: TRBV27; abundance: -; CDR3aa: CASSLFRGSEQYF; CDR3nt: TGTGCCAGCAGTTTGTTCAGGGGGAGTGAGCAGTACTTC
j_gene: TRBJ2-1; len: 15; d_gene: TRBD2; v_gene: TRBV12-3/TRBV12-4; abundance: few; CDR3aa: CASSLAGTSGNEQFF; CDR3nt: TGTGCCAGCAGTTTAGCCGGGACTAGCGGCAATGAGCAGTTCTTC
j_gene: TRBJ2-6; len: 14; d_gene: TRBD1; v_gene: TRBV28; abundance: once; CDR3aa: CASSTGAGANVLTF; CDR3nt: TGTGCCAGCAGTACAGGGGCTGGGGCCAACGTCCTGACTTTC
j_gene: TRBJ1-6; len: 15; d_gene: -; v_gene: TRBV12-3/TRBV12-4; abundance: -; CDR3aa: CASSLTADYNSPLHF; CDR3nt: TGTGCCAGCAGTTTAACGGCGGACTATAATTCACCCCTCCACTTT
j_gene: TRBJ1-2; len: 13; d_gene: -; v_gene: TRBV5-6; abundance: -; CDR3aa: CASSYAGTYGYTF; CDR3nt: TGTGCCAGCAGCTACGCAGGGACCTATGGCTACACCTTC
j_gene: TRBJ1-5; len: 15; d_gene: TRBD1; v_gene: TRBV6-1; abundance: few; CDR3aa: CASSPQTGGNQPQHF; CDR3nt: TGTGCCAGCAGTCCACAGACAGGGGGCAATCAGCCCCAGCATTTT
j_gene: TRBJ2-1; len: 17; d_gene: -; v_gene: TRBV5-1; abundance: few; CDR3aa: CASSFGHGDSSYNEQFF; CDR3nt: TGCGCCAGCAGCTTTGGACATGGGGATAGCTCCTACAATGAGCAGTTCTTC
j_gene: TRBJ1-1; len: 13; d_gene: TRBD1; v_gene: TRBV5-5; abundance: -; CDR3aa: CASSVTGGTEAFF; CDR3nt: TGTGCCAGCAGCGTAACAGGGGGAACTGAAGCTTTCTTT
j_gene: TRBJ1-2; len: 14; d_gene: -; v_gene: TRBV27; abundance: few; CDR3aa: CASSLQQDIYGYTF; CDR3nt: TGTGCCAGCAGTTTGCAGCAGGATATCTATGGCTACACCTTC
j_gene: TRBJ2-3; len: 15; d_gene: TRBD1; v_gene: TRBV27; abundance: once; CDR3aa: CASSRGQGSTDTQYF; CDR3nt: TGTGCCAGCAGTAGGGGACAGGGAAGCACAGATACGCAGTATTTT
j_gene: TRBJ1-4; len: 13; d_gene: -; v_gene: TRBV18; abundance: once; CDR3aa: CASSRIEREKLFF; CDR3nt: TGTGCCAGCTCACGAATAGAGCGGGAAAAACTGTTTTTT
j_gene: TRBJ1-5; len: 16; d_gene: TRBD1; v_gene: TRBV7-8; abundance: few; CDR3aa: CASSLQGEYSNQPQHF; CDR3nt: TGTGCCAGCAGCTTACAGGGGGAATATAGCAATCAGCCCCAGCATTTT
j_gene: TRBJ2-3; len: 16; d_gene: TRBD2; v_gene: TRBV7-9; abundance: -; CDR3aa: CASSLQGGWGTDTQYF; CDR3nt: TGTGCCAGCAGCCTTCAGGGAGGGTGGGGCACAGATACGCAGTATTTT
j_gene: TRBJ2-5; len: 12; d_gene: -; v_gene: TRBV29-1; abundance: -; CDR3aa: CSVLAFQETQYF; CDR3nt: TGCAGCGTTTTAGCCTTCCAAGAGACCCAGTACTTC
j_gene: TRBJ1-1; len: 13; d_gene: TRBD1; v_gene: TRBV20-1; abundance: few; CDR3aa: CSASKGADTEAFF; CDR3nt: TGCAGTGCTAGTAAGGGGGCGGACACTGAAGCTTTCTTT
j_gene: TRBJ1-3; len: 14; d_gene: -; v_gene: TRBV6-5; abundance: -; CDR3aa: CASSADRTGNTIYF; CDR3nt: TGTGCCAGCAGTGCGGACAGAACGGGAAACACCATATATTTT
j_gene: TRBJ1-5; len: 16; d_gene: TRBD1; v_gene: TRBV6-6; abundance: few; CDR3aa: CASSYSKGAGDQPQHF; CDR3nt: TGTGCCAGCAGTTACTCGAAGGGGGCGGGGGACCAGCCCCAGCATTTT
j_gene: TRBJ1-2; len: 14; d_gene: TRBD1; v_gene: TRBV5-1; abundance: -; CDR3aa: CASSLTGGFYGYTF; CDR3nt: TGCGCCAGCAGCTTAACAGGGGGCTTCTATGGCTACACCTTC
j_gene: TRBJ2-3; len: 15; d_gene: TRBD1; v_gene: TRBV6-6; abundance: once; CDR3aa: CASSYGGQGSDTQYF; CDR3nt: TGTGCCAGCAGTTACGGCGGACAGGGGTCCGATACGCAGTATTTT
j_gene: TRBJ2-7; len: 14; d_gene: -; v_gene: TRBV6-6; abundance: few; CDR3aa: CASSGSDTSYEQYF; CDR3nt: TGTGCCAGCAGTGGTTCGGACACCTCCTACGAGCAGTACTTC
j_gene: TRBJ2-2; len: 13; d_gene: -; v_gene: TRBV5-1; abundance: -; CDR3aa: CASSLGRSGELFF; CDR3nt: TGCGCCAGCAGCTTGGGCCGCAGCGGGGAGCTGTTTTTT
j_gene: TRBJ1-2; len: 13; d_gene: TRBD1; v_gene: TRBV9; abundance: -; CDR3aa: CASSGGQGGGYTF; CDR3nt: TGTGCCAGCAGCGGCGGACAGGGGGGTGGCTACACCTTC
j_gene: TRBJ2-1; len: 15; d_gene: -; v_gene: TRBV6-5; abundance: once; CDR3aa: CATHPRRVVGDEQFF; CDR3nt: TGTGCCACCCACCCCCGCAGGGTGGTTGGCGATGAGCAGTTCTTC
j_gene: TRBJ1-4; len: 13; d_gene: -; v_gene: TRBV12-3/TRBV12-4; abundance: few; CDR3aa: CASSFWGDEKLFF; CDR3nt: TGTGCCAGCAGTTTTTGGGGGGATGAAAAACTGTTTTTT
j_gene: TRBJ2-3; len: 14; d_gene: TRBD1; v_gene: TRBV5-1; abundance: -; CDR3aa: CASHAQGYTDTQYF; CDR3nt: TGCGCCAGCCACGCACAGGGGTACACAGATACGCAGTATTTT
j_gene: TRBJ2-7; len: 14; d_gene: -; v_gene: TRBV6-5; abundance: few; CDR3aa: CASSYAARSYEQYF; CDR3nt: TGTGCCAGCAGTTACGCGGCGCGCTCCTACGAGCAGTACTTC
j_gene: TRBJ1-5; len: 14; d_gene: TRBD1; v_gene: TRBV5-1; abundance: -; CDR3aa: CASSPGTGAQPQHF; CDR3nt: TGCGCCAGCAGCCCCGGGACAGGGGCCCAGCCCCAGCATTTT
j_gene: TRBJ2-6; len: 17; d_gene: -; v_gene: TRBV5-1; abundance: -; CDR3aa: CASSFRTGSSGANVLTF; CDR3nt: TGCGCCAGCAGCTTTCGGACTGGATCCTCTGGGGCCAACGTTCTGACTTTC
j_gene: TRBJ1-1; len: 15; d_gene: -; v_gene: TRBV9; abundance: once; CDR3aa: CASSVEDTPWTEAFF; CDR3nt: TGTGCCAGCAGCGTAGAGGACACCCCTTGGACTGAAGCTTTCTTT
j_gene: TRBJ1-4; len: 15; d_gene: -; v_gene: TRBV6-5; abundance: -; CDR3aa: CASSYSGATNEKLFF; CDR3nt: TGTGCCAGCAGTTACTCTGGGGCAACTAATGAAAAACTGTTTTTT
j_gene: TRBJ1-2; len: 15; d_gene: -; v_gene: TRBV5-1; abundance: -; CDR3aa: CASSLPGEDFYGYTF; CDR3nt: TGCGCCAGCAGCTTGCCAGGGGAAGATTTCTATGGCTACACCTTC
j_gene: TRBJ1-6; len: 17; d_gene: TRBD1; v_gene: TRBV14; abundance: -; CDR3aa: CASSQTTGRAYNSPLHF; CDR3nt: TGTGCCAGCAGCCAGACGACAGGGAGGGCCTATAATTCACCCCTCCACTTT
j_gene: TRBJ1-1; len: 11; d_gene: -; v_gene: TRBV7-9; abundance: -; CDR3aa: CASSLGKEAFF; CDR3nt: TGTGCCAGCAGCTTAGGAAAGGAGGCTTTCTTT